This T cell receptor beta chain was obtained from a study of T-cell memory formation after mild COVID-19. Study conclusions and caveats: Most CD4+ clones that shrank were in CM and EM, while CD8+ ones turned up in EMRA.

Amplification by 5'RACE using constant-segment primers produced TCR alpha and TCR beta cDNA libraries that carried sample barcodes and UMIs. Using its own MiXCR run on the 5' RACE reads, TCRdb lists one record per CDR3 protein. This table holds approximately 300,000 distinct CDR3 sequences, 8.2% found once. This clonotype was seen a handful of times. What it binds is unknown. The CDR3 sequence is 15 residues long. Germline CDR1 SGHTA, CDR2 FQGNSA. Trimming removed 3 bases at V and 4 bases at J, with 16 bases between. The rearrangement uses TRBV7-2 and TRBJ2-7, with D possibly being TRBD1 (6 bases). The receptor's source is a man between 18 and 29 years old who had mild COVID-19 (a few samples of this study predate the infection). Cell type and time point are not known. The source material was PBMCs or a T cell subset sorted from them (not recorded which). The CDR3 coding sequence is TGTGCCAGCAGCTTGGGGGCAGAGATCCATTACGAGCAGTACGTC. It specifies CASSLGAEIHYEQYV.